What follows describes a single TCR beta chain. What it binds is not known. The sample is drawn from a study of OX40 agonist ivuxolimab in advanced cancers. Study-level information: With ivuxolimab, an agonistic anti-OX40 (CD134) antibody, patients were treated. Study outcomes and limitations: There was clonal expansion of CD4+ and CD8+ blood T cells by week 6 at 0.1 to 3.0 mg/kg. CD8+ T cells were the subset that, on average, had more expanded clones than CD4+.

Here immunoSEQ multiplex PCR was the method, and the copy in TCRdb shows in-frame clones only, minus some. Among tens of thousands of clones listed, roughly 84% were seen once. Germline loops: CDR1 KGHSH, CDR2 LQKENI. Trimming took off 5 bases at V and 7 bases at J, with 11 bases between the two ends. The CDR3 has 13 amino acids. It was autoimmune disease history or systemic immunosuppression that excluded patients. This material consisted of CD4+ or CD8+ T cells sorted from blood, taken in a trial of the OX40 agonist ivuxolimab. This receptor was taken from an adult with an advanced solid tumor such as melanoma, head and neck, liver or kidney cancer. The chain combines TRBV18 with TRBJ1-4, with D uncertain. CDR3 residues: CASSSDGFEKLFF. In DNA form, the CDR3 reads TGTGCCAGCTCATCGGACGGTTTTGAAAAACTGTTTTTT.